Shown below are 14 T cell receptor beta chains from a single sample sequenced in a study of T cells in Graves' hyperthyroidism and ophthalmopathy. Amplification yielded TCR beta CDR3 regions, with RNA transcripts as the source. The TCR CDR3 first-round RT-PCR relied on the HTBI primer set. MiXCR, applied by TCRdb to the multiplex PCR reads, yields one record per CDR3 protein. The repertoire holds roughly 240,000 distinct CDR3 sequences, with about 15% as singletons. Specimen: blood. The origin of the receptors is a woman between 18 and 29 years old with Graves' ophthalmopathy.

This clonotype appeared many times. This chain joins TRBV5-1 and TRBJ2-1; 9 bases fit TRBD2. V shed 1 base and J 5 bases; nucleotides not matched to a gene: 16. Germline CDR1 is SGHRS and CDR2 is YFSETQ. This CDR3 spans 19 amino acids. The CDR3 bases are TGCGCCAGCAGCTTGTACAACAGGGTGTGGACTAGCGTCAACAATGAGCAGTTCTTC. This gives the protein CASSLYNRVWTSVNNEQFF. The variable domain in full, completed from reference TRBV5-1 and TRBJ2-1, reads KAGVTQTPRYLIKTRGQQVTLSCSPISGHRSVSWYQQTPGQGLQFLFEYFSETQRNKGNFPGRFSGRQFSNSRSEMNVSTLELGDSALYLCASSLYNRVWTSVNNEQFFGPGTRLTVL.

The chain employs TRBV6-5 and TRBJ1-1; D gene ambiguous. Trimming pared 2 bases from V and 4 bases from J, leaving 8 bases between. CDR3 length: 13 residues. CDR1 is MNHEY, CDR2 SVGAGI, per germline. The CDR3 spells CASSYKEFTEAFF. CDR3 DNA: TGTGCCAGCAGTTACAAGGAATTCACTGAAGCTTTCTTT.

This clonotype appeared many times. This rearrangement joins TRBV10-3 to TRBJ1-2; D may be TRBD1 (6 bases). Trimming left V 6 bases short and J 1 base short, with 9 bases between. Germline-derived CDR1 and CDR2 are ENHRY and SYGVKD. The CDR3 has 13 amino acids. CDR3 nucleotides: TGTGCCATCAGGGGGACACATAACTATGGCTACACCTTC. Translating gives CAIRGTHNYGYTF.

This clonotype has at least ten counts. The rearrangement uses TRBV5-1 and TRBJ1-1; D may be TRBD1 (5 bases). Between the trimmed V and J ends, which lost 0 bases and 4 bases, there was a span of 10 bases. The CDR3 runs to 14 residues. Germline lookup yields CDR1 SGHRS and CDR2 YFSETQ. As DNA, the CDR3 is TGCGCCAGCAGCTTGGCGGGGGACGGCACTGAAGCTTTCTTT. It yields the protein CASSLAGDGTEAFF.

This sequence joins TRBV19 and TRBJ2-1, with 10 bases matching TRBD1. Germline lookup yields CDR1 LNHDA and CDR2 SQIVND (reference sequence). The CDR3 covers 16 residues. V lost 11 bases, J lost 3 bases, and 13 bases stayed unmatched. The DNA of the CDR3 is TGTGCCTCTCATGAGTGGGGACAGGGGTTCTACAATGAGCAGTTCTTC. Protein product: CASHEWGQGFYNEQFF.

This clonotype was recorded at least ten times. The chain uses TRBV4-1 and TRBJ1-1; D possibly corresponds to TRBD1 (6 bases). CDR3 length: 16 residues. V lost 3 bases and J 5 bases, leaving 19 bases between the germline ends. The germline V gene has CDR1 MGHRA and CDR2 YSYEKL. CDR3 DNA sequence: TGCGCCAGCAGCCAGGAACACAGGGAAAAGGGGACTGAAGCTTTCTTT. Translation gives CASSQEHREKGTEAFF.

CDR3 bases: TGTGCCTGGACTAGCGGGAACACCGGGGAGCTGTTTTTT. Translated, it gives CAWTSGNTGELFF. This chain connects TRBV30 to TRBJ2-2, with TRBD2 matching 7 bases. The CDR3 has 13 residues. Germline V gives CDR1 GTSNPN, CDR2 SVGIG (reference sequence). The V gene end was trimmed by 4 bases and the J gene end by 1 base; junction bases not matched to a gene: 0. The full variable domain, in which reference TRBV30 and TRBJ2-2 provide the parts outside the CDR3, is SQTIHQWPATLVQPVGSPLSLECTVEGTSNPNLYWYRQAAGRGLQLLFYSVGIGQISSEVPQNLSASRPQDRQFILSSKKLLLSDSGFYLCAWTSGNTGELFFGEGSRLTVL.

There are many counts of this clonotype. V is TRBV2 and J is TRBJ2-1, with 7 bases lining up with TRBD1. Germline assignment: CDR1 SNHLY and CDR2 FYNNEI. Unmatched junction bases numbered 3, after V lost 5 bases and J lost 2 bases. The CDR3 loop spans 14 amino acids. The CDR3 bases are TGTGCCAGCAGTTTCAGGGGGACCTACAATGAGCAGTTCTTC. It encodes CASSFRGTYNEQFF.

The J gene is TRBJ2-5, the V gene TRBV7-2; D remains unclear. Germline-derived CDR1 and CDR2 are SGHTA and FQGNSA. V lost 1 base to trimming and J lost 4 bases, with 13 bases between them. The length of the CDR3 is 15 residues. The CDR3 bases are TGTGCCAGCAGCTTAGGGGCGGATCACGCAGAGACCCAGTACTTC. Protein product: CASSLGADHAETQYF.

This clonotype was seen repeatedly, ten times or more. The chain recombines TRBV6-2 or TRBV6-3 with TRBJ1-5, with 9 bases fitting TRBD1. The CDR3 contains 16 residues. Per the germline V gene, CDR1 is MNHEY and CDR2 is SVGEGT. V gave up 6 bases and J gave up 4 bases; unmatched junction bases: 10. In DNA form, the CDR3 reads TGTGCCAGCAGAGCCCGGGGACAGGGAAGAAATCAGCCCCAGCATTTT. Translating gives CASRARGQGRNQPQHF.

This clonotype was picked up a small number of times. A much larger clone differs from this one at a single base, so this may be a read error. The rearrangement uses TRBV27 and TRBJ2-7; possibly TRBD2 for D (7 bases). Germline values: CDR1 MNHEY, CDR2 SMNVEV (reference sequence). This CDR3 has 16 residues. The CDR3 bases are TGTGCCAGCAGTTTACGGGGACCGGGGGGCTCCCACGAGCAGTACTTC. This gives the protein CASSLRGPGGSHEQYF.

In its sample, this clonotype was seen many times. The chain couples TRBV6-2 or TRBV6-3 to TRBJ2-1; unclear D gene. The CDR3 spans 11 residues. V lost 5 bases and J 9 bases, leaving 8 bases between the germline ends. Germline V lookup: CDR1 MNHEY, CDR2 SVGEGT. The CDR3 coding sequence is TGTGCCAGCAGTCTCCCGGGTGAGCAGTTCTTC. Encoded protein: CASSLPGEQFF.

Many counts were recorded for this clonotype. The chain is built from TRBV20-1 and TRBJ1-2; 10 bases line up with TRBD1. Trimming cost V 2 bases and J 4 bases; bases outside gene matches: 4. The CDR3 contains 14 residues. Germline assignment: CDR1 DFQATT and CDR2 SNEGSKA (reference sequence). The CDR3 DNA reads TGCAGTGCTAGAAGGGACAGGGGAGGCTATGGCTACACCTTC. This encodes CSARRDRGGYGYTF.

This clonotype was seen repeatedly, ten times or more. The rearrangement uses TRBV20-1 and TRBJ1-2; the D gene is possibly TRBD1 (6 bases). Trimming left V 6 bases short and J 8 bases short, with 19 bases between. This CDR3 region has 13 residues. Per the germline V gene, CDR1 is DFQATT and CDR2 is SNEGSKA (reference sequence). The CDR3 spells CSAARGARYGYTF. The DNA of the CDR3 is TGCAGTGCAGCCCGGGGGGCGCGATACGGCTACACCTTC.